These 4 T cell receptor beta chains share one sample of origin, sequenced in a study of identical twins. TCRdb recomputed calls from the 5' RACE reads with MiXCR, one row per CDR3 protein. The sample lists about 1.7 million distinct CDR3 sequences; under 35% were seen once. Sequenced material: cord blood. These receptors were collected from a newborn girl in good health.

The chain carries TRBV5-1 and TRBJ2-5, with 11 bases identical to TRBD2. The germline V gene has CDR1 SGHRS and CDR2 YFSETQ. This CDR3 is built from 17 residues. Trimming removed 4 bases from V and 5 bases from J; junction bases left unmatched: 13. CDR3 sequence reads: CASSLTSGRGYGETQYF. CDR3 bases: TGCGCCAGCAGCCTTACTAGCGGGAGAGGGTATGGGGAGACCCAGTACTTC.

This rearrangement joins TRBV6-6 to TRBJ1-4; a weak D match, TRBD1 (5 bases). V lost 3 bases to trimming and J lost 8 bases, with 13 bases between them. Germline CDR1 is MNHNY and CDR2 is SVGAGI (reference sequence). The length of the CDR3 is 14 residues. The CDR3 DNA sequence: TGTGCCAGCAGTTATCCTCAGGGAGGGGAAAAACTGTTTTTT. Amino acids: CASSYPQGGEKLFF.

In this sample, this clonotype turned up a few times. The chain joins TRBV11-2 to TRBJ1-2; D remains ambiguous. Germline-derived CDR1 and CDR2 are SGHAT and FQNNGV. The CDR3 loop spans 13 amino acids. With 0 bases removed from V and 6 bases from J, the gap between germline ends came to 8 bases. The chain's CDR3 is CASSLEEGNGYTF. The CDR3 bases are TGTGCCAGCAGCTTAGAAGAGGGAAATGGCTACACCTTC. The full variable domain, with the rest looked up from reference TRBV11-2 and TRBJ1-2, is EAGVAQSPRYKIIEKRQSVAFWCNPISGHATLYWYQQILGQGPKLLIQFQNNGVVDDSQLPKDRFSAERLKGVDSTLKIQPAKLEDSAVYLCASSLEEGNGYTFGSGTRLTVV.

This chain uses TRBV5-1 with TRBJ1-2; D possibly corresponds to TRBD1 (5 bases). CDR1 and CDR2 (germline): SGHRS, YFSETQ. This CDR3 has 15 amino acids. Trimming shortened V by 3 bases and J by 1 base, and 13 bases separated the two germline ends. The CDR3 loop is CASSYVAGINYGYTF. As DNA, the CDR3 is TGCGCCAGCAGCTATGTGGCAGGGATTAACTATGGCTACACCTTC.